This is a list of T cell receptor beta chains from one sample in a study of T cells expressing NK-cell markers. Following a re-call of the 5' RACE reads, TCRdb has one entry per CDR3 protein and lacks DNA. The sample features roughly 380,000 distinct CDR3 sequences, with over 4% in its top ten. The sequencing input was blood T cells: a sorted CD56 or NKG2C T cell subset, CD4+ or CD8+ T cells, or bulk PBMC T cells (not recorded which). Receptor source: a man between 18 and 69 years old in good health. Each CDR3 is given with its conserved first and last residue.

TRBJ1-4 TRBV4-1 CASSHPNEKLFF
TRBJ2-7 TRBV5-6 CASTRLWTGGYEQYF
TRBJ2-5 TRBV6-2/TRBV6-3 CASSRLVRETQYF
TRBJ1-1 TRBV28 CASSFKDRRAFF
TRBJ1-6 TRBV6-1 CASDLQGVNSPLHF
TRBJ2-5 TRBV5-1 CASSEPTRGETQYF
TRBJ2-1 TRBV7-9 CASSPLAGVSSYNEQFF
TRBJ2-7 TRBV10-3 CAISDLPGQRGEQYF
TRBJ1-2 TRBV6-5 CASSYDGTGFGYTF
TRBJ1-1 TRBV9 CASSGQPGTGRTEAFF
TRBJ2-2 TRBV12-3/TRBV12-4 CASSLRTGLGGELFF
TRBJ2-2 TRBV7-9 CASSLVERRETTGELFF
TRBJ1-5 TRBV2 CASSTEGGGNQPQHF
TRBJ1-1 TRBV6-2/TRBV6-3 CASSYSWDNTEAFF
TRBJ2-7 TRBV5-6 CASSQGEWGYEQYF
TRBJ2-7 TRBV5-1 CASSLASTGGAQRQYF
TRBJ2-2 TRBV11-2 CASQRVGGAGELFF
TRBJ1-4 TRBV7-2 CASSLRPRQNNEKLFF
TRBJ2-3 TRBV7-2 CASSPLAGGGSTDTQYF
TRBJ2-5 TRBV25-1 CASSEYIGTGGRETQYF
TRBJ2-1 TRBV4-2 CASSPLRRGRRNEQFF
TRBJ1-2 TRBV15 CATSRGGTYGYTF
TRBJ2-2 TRBV11-2 CASSLVRLALPLSGELFF
TRBJ1-2 TRBV7-8 CASSLPGSGYTF
TRBJ2-1 TRBV7-6 CASSLERGGLKHEQFF
TRBJ2-1 TRBV5-1 CASSSVALNYNEQFF
TRBJ2-2 TRBV11-2 CASSLDLPGTGELFF
TRBJ2-7 TRBV7-2 CASGTGRIYEQYF
TRBJ2-3 TRBV6-1 CASNPLGASLDTQYF
TRBJ2-3 TRBV12-3/TRBV12-4 CASIRTSGTSTDTQYF
TRBJ2-7 TRBV20-1 CSARGSDRPSYEQYF
TRBJ2-7 TRBV18 CASSASTGGRRDEQYF
TRBJ1-1 TRBV4-2 CASSRGQARPEAFF
TRBJ2-1 TRBV6-5 CASKDRGPASYNEQFF
TRBJ2-5 TRBV7-9 CASSLGVHANQETQYF
TRBJ1-6 TRBV25-1 CASPTRAVYNSPLHF
TRBJ2-1 TRBV10-3 CAILTSGGLSSYNEQFF
TRBJ1-3 TRBV20-1 CSARFQGAANTIYF
TRBJ2-3 TRBV7-2 CASSLLGGGPIDTQYF
TRBJ2-1 TRBV24-1 CATSDGNSPTDEQFF
TRBJ1-6 TRBV20-1 CSAVRDRRNSPLHF
TRBJ1-1 TRBV14 CASSQNGKAFF
TRBJ1-1 TRBV6-1 CASTKGGVYTEAFF
TRBJ2-2 TRBV24-1 CATSDSTRRDRVSGELFF
TRBJ2-2 TRBV6-2/TRBV6-3 CASRAHRVSTGELFF